These T cell receptor beta chains were read from a single sample in a study of OX40 agonist ivuxolimab in advanced cancers. The method was immunoSEQ multiplex PCR; TCRdb's version includes in-frame clones alone and lacks a portion of them. Of about 70,000 clones in the sample, approximately 86% are singletons; the top ten hold 0.8% to 0.9%. The material sequenced was CD4+ or CD8+ T cells sorted from blood, taken in a trial of the OX40 agonist ivuxolimab. All receptors come from an adult with an advanced solid tumor such as melanoma, head and neck, liver or kidney cancer. Each CDR3 is given with its conserved first and last residue. D genes are given only for firm matches. Part of the rows lack a size; the others show once, few, many or a class for expanded clones.

>TRBV7-1|NA|18|NA|TRBJ2-6
TGTGCCAGCAGCGTGTCGGTCACGAGACAAAGTCGGGCCAACGTCCTGACTTTC
CASSVSVTRQSRANVLTF
>TRBV6-4|TRBD2|19|NA|TRBJ2-1
TGTGCCAGCCTTTCGAAACCTAGCGGGAGCCATAGCTCCTACAATGAGCAGTTCTTC
CASLSKPSGSHSSYNEQFF
>TRBV5-5|NA|14|once|TRBJ2-3
TGTGCCAGCAGCTTTACAGGGTTAGCAGATACGCAGTATTTT
CASSFTGLADTQYF
>TRBV7-3|TRBD1|15|once|TRBJ2-1
TGTGCCAGCAGCTTAAGACAGGGGATTAGCAATGAGCAGTTCTTC
CASSLRQGISNEQFF
>TRBV9|TRBD1|17|NA|TRBJ1-4
TGTGCCAGCAGCCCCGGACAGGTGGGGGACACTAATGAAAAACTGTTTTTT
CASSPGQVGDTNEKLFF
>TRBV21-1|NA|16|NA|TRBJ1-3
TGTGCCAGCAGCATTGGGATCCCCCGCTCTGGAAACACCATATATTTT
CASSIGIPRSGNTIYF
>TRBV28|TRBD2|16|NA|TRBJ2-7
TGTGCCAGCAGTACGAGGACTAGCGGGAGTCTCTACGAGCAGTACTTC
CASSTRTSGSLYEQYF
>TRBV7-2|NA|13|few|TRBJ1-6
TGTGCCAGCAGCTTAGCGGCCTTACCCACCCTCCACTTT
CASSLAALPTLHF
>TRBV6-1|NA|14|NA|TRBJ2-1
TGTGCCAGCAGTGGGGGACTTACTACCAATGAGCAGTTCTTC
CASSGGLTTNEQFF
>TRBV7-3|NA|14|NA|TRBJ1-5
TGTGCCAGCAGCTCGGACGGAAGCGGTCAGCCCCAGCATTTT
CASSSDGSGQPQHF
>TRBV18|NA|16|NA|TRBJ1-2
TGTGCCAGCTCACCACCGTCGAATTACTTATCTTATGGCTACACCTTC
CASSPPSNYLSYGYTF
>TRBV28|NA|15|NA|TRBJ1-5
TGTGCCAGCAGGGGGGGGCGGAGGGGGAATCAGCCCCAGCATTTT
CASRGGRRGNQPQHF
>TRBV5-6|NA|16|once|TRBJ2-3
TGTGCCAGCAGCGTTTTGGGCGGGACGGTAACAGATACGCAGTATTTT
CASSVLGGTVTDTQYF
>TRBV5-1|TRBD1|13|NA|TRBJ2-7
TGCGCCAGCAGCGCTGGACAGGCGTACGAGCAGTACTTC
CASSAGQAYEQYF
>TRBV19|TRBD1|14|once|TRBJ1-5
TGTGCCAGTAGTATTCGGACAGGGAATCAGCCCCAGCATTTT
CASSIRTGNQPQHF
>TRBV5-5|TRBD1|15|NA|TRBJ2-3
TGTGCCAGCAGCTTCGGCAGGGGGCAAACAGATACGCAGTATTTT
CASSFGRGQTDTQYF
>TRBV5-4|TRBD1|13|NA|TRBJ1-6
TGTGCCAGCAGCTTGGTGACAGGGCGACCCCTCCACTTT
CASSLVTGRPLHF
>TRBV5-4|NA|13|few|TRBJ1-2
TGTGCCAGCAGCTTGGATGGCATCTATGGCTACACCTTC
CASSLDGIYGYTF
>TRBV6-6|NA|15|once|TRBJ2-5
TGTGCCAGCAGTCGGGAGAGGAAGAGCCGGGAGACCCAGTACTTC
CASSRERKSRETQYF
>TRBV6-5|NA|15|once|TRBJ2-2
TGTGCCAGCAGTTACTCCAGGGGTAACACCGGGGAGCTGTTTTTT
CASSYSRGNTGELFF
>TRBV29-1|NA|14|NA|TRBJ2-5
TGCAGCGTTGTATGGGCACTCCGCCAAGAGACCCAGTACTTC
CSVVWALRQETQYF
>TRBV5-6|NA|16|NA|TRBJ2-6
TGTGCCAGCAGCTCGGCAGGGGCGGGCGGGGCCAACGTCCTGACTTTC
CASSSAGAGGANVLTF